Described below is a single T cell receptor beta chain sequence and its context. Its antigen is still unknown. Genomic DNA (from each subset) was split evenly across several immunoSEQ plates. Only in-frame clones appear in the TCRdb table, and some are missing; sequencing was by immunoSEQ multiplex PCR. The repertoire holds 1.6 million or so clones, with around 97% as singletons. The sample originates from a study of shared clonotypes between healthy human individuals. Whole-study context: There were three CD4 naive, three CD4 memory, two CD8 naive and one CD8 memory plates per donor.

The CDR3 is made up of 15 amino acids. V was clipped by 5 bases and J by 3 bases; unmatched bases: 9. The germline V gene encodes CDR1 SGHAT and CDR2 FQNNGV. Study observations and caveats: What naive subsets generally showed was a larger estimated richness than memory subsets showed.

The CD4+ fraction was divided into a CD45RA+ naive subset and a CD45RA-negative memory subset. The sequenced material came from naive CD4+ T cells sorted from blood. Noted subset: CD45RA+ positively selected. The source is a man younger than 40 in good health. The V gene is TRBV11-2, the J gene TRBJ1-1; 7 bases agree with TRBD1. The CDR3 region has the DNA TGTGCCAGCAGCAAAATAAGAGGACAGGACACTGAAGCTTTCTTT. Its protein product is CASSKIRGQDTEAFF.